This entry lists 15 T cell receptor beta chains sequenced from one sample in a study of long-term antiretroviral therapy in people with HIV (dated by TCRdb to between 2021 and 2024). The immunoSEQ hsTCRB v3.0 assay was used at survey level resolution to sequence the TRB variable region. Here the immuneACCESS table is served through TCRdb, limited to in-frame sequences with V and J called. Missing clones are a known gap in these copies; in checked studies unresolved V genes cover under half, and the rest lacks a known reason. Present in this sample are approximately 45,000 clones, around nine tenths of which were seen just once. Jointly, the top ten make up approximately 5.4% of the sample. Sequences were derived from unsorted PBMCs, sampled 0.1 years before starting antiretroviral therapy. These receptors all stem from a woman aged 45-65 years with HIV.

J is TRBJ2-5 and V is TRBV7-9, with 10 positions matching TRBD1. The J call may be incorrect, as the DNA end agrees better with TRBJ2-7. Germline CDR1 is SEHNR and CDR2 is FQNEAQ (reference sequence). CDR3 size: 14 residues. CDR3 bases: TGTGCCAGCAGCGCGGACAGGGGGAGCTACGAGCAGTACTTC. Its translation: CASSADRGSYEQYF.

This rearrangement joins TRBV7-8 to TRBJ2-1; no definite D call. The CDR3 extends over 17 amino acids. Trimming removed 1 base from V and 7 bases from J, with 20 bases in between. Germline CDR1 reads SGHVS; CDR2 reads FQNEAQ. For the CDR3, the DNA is TGTGCCAGCAGCTTAGATTCGGGCTTAGGAGTTCGGAATGAGCAGTTCTTC. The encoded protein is CASSLDSGLGVRNEQFF.

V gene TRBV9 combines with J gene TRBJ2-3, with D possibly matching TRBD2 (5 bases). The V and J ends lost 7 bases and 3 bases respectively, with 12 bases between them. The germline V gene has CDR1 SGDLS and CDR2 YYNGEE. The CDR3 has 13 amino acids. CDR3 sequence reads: CASGSSITDTQYF. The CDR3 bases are TGTGCCAGCGGGAGCTCCATAACAGATACGCAGTATTTT. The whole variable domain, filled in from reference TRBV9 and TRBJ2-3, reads DSGVTQTPKHLITATGQRVTLRCSPRSGDLSVYWYQQSLDQGLQFLIQYYNGEERAKGNILERFSAQQFPDLHSELNLSSLELGDSALYFCASGSSITDTQYFGPGTRLTVL.

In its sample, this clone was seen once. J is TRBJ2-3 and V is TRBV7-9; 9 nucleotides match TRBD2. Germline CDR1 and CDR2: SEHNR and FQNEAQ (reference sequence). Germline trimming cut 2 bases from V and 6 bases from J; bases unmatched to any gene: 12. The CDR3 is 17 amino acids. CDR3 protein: CASSLPLGRGGPDTQYF. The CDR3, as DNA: TGTGCCAGCAGCTTACCTTTGGGGCGGGGGGGCCCGGATACGCAGTATTTT.

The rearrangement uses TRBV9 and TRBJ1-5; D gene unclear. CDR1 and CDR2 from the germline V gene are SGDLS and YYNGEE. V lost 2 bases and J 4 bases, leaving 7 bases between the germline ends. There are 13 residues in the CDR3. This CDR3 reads CASSVSENQPQHF. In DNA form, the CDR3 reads TGTGCCAGCAGCGTTTCCGAGAATCAGCCCCAGCATTTT.

This CDR3 is CASSYSVRAFF. CDR3 coding DNA: TGTGCCAGCAGTTACTCGGTAAGAGCTTTCTTT. V and J are TRBV6-6 and TRBJ1-1; D gene ambiguous. CDR1 is MNHNY, CDR2 SVGAGI, per germline (reference sequence). CDR3 length equals 11 residues. Trimming cost V 0 bases and J 10 bases, with 6 bases left between them.

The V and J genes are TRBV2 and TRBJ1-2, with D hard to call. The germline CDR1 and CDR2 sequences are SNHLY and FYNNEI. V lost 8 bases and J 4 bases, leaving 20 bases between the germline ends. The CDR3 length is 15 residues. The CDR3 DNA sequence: TGTGCCAGCGATGAGGTGGAGGCAGGAAGCTATGGCTACACCTTC. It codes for CASDEVEAGSYGYTF.

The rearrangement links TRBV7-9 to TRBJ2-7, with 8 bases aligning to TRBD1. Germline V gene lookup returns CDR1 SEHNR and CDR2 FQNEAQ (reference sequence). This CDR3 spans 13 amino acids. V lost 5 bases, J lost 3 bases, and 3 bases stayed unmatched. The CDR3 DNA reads TGTGCCAGCAGCCGCGGACAGGGCTACGAGCAGTACTTC. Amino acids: CASSRGQGYEQYF.

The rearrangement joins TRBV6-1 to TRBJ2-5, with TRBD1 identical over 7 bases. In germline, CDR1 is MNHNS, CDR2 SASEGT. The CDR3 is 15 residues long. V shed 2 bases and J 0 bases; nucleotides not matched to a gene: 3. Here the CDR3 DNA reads TGTGCCAGCAGTGAATCCACAGGGGACCAAGAGACCCAGTACTTC. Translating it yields CASSESTGDQETQYF.

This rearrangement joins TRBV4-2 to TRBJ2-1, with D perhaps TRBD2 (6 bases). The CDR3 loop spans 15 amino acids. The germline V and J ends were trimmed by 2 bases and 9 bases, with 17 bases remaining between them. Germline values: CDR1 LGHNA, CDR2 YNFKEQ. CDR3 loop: CASSQPGEVSGEQFF. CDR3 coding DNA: TGTGCCAGCAGCCAACCGGGGGAGGTGTCGGGTGAGCAGTTCTTC.

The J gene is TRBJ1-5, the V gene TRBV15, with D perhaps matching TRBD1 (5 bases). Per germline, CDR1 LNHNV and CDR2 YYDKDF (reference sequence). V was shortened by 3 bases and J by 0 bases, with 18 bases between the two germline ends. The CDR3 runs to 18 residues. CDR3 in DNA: TGTGCCACCAGCAGTCTCCGCGCCCAGGGTTTTAGCAATCAGCCCCAGCATTTT. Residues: CATSSLRAQGFSNQPQHF.

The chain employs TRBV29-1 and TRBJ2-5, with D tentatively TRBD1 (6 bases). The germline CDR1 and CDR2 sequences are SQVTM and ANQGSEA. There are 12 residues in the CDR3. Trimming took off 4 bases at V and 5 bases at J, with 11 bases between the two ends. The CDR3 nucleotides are TGCAGCGTTGCAGGGGATGGGGAGACCCAGTACTTC. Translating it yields CSVAGDGETQYF.

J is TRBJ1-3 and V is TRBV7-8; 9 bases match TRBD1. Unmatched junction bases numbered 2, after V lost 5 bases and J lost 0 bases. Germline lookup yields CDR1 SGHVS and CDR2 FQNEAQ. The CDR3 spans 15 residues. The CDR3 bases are TGTGCCAGCAGCCTGGACAGGGGCTCTGGAAACACCATATATTTT. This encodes CASSLDRGSGNTIYF.

CDR3 region: CASSQEARATGAPYEQYF. CDR3 bases: TGTGCCAGCAGCCAAGAGGCGCGGGCCACAGGGGCACCTTACGAGCAGTACTTC. The rearrangement links TRBV4-2 to TRBJ2-7, with 7 bases matching TRBD1. Germline V gene data show CDR1 as LGHNA and CDR2 as YNFKEQ. CDR3 length equals 18 residues. J lost 4 bases, V lost 0 bases, and 15 bases had no gene match.

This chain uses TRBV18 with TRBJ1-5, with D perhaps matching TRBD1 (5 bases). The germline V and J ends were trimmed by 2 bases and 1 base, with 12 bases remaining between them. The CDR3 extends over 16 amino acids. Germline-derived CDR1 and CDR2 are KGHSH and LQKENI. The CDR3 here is CASSPSMGGSNQPQHF. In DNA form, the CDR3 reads TGTGCCAGCTCACCATCGATGGGGGGAAGCAATCAGCCCCAGCATTTT.